This T cell receptor (beta chain) was found in a study of cytomegalovirus exposure and HLA in healthy donors. In regard to this clone: Its target is unknown.

Although they were nominally healthy when sampled, donors likely had unrecorded immune exposures. Germline CDR1 and CDR2: MNHNS and SASEGT. With 4 bases removed from V and 4 bases from J, the gap between germline ends came to 9 bases. This CDR3 region has 13 residues. With 60 Vbeta and 13 Jbeta primers, the PCR was carried out. Assay used: immunoSEQ multiplex PCR; TCRdb lists only in-frame clones, some missing. Of 130,000 or so clones listed, about 77% are singletons. General study results and limits: Usually a TCR sequence was rare, but some public TCRs were found in many donors. V segments that were indistinguishable, TRBV6-2 and TRBV6-3 among them, were omitted from analysis. Later analysis demonstrated an association between a missense DCLRE1C variant and TCR beta V- and J-gene trimming.

The sequence was obtained from a man in his forties or fifties in good health and CMV-seronegative. The sequenced sample consisted of PBMCs. The chain couples TRBV6-1 to TRBJ2-3; D uncertain. The CDR3 protein is CASSAQMADTQYF. The CDR3 region has the DNA TGTGCCAGCAGTGCCCAGATGGCAGATACGCAGTATTTT.